Listed below are T cell receptor beta chains from one sample, sequenced in a study of Tregs in tolerant kidney transplant recipients. Repertoires were generated with immunoSEQ multiplex PCR, while TCRdb's copy carries only in-frame clones and drops some. The sample comprises 110,000 or so clones, roughly 92% of which are singletons, and approximately 0.6% rests with the top ten. Input material: CD4+ T cells from blood. These receptors were taken from a human donor in good health. Each CDR3 is given with its conserved first and last residue.

j_call v_call cdr3_aa
TRBJ2-5 TRBV9 CASSVGAQTETQYF
TRBJ2-7 TRBV19 CASSTTGTGGYEQYF
TRBJ2-6 TRBV14 CASSQWKDSGANVLTF
TRBJ1-3 TRBV5-1 CASSLGPGQGLNTIYF
TRBJ2-7 TRBV6-1 CASSELAGGEEQYF
TRBJ2-7 TRBV18 CASSSALVYEQYF
TRBJ1-3 TRBV18 CATTRLSLSGNTIYF
TRBJ2-1 TRBV11-3 CASSLEGPLFPYNEQFF
TRBJ2-3 TRBV10-1 CASRADSTDTQYF
TRBJ2-5 TRBV7-2 CASSATGRGETQYF
TRBJ2-3 TRBV6-1 CASSEVAGGPDTQYF
TRBJ2-7 TRBV5-1 CASSFSSGGPAYEQYF
TRBJ2-2 TRBV7-6 CASSPRRGVGGELFF
TRBJ1-2 TRBV2 CASRETGYGYGYTF
TRBJ1-5 TRBV27 CASSLTGGVQPQHF
TRBJ1-1 TRBV19 CASSRDGRRTEAFF
TRBJ1-2 TRBV6-5 CASAVGQGLYGYTF
TRBJ2-7 TRBV2 CASSEKTTGKDF
TRBJ1-5 TRBV6-6 CASSYSIMEGQPQHF
TRBJ2-3 TRBV5-4 CASSLESDTQYF
TRBJ1-1 TRBV6-5 CASSYSPTGVNTEAFF
TRBJ2-1 TRBV11-1 CASSHRGVSGRRSYNEQFF
TRBJ1-4 TRBV2 CASRPGIPYEKLFF